This T cell receptor (beta chain) was identified in a study of blood T cells in healthy people across ages. General study points: Changes in expanded clonotypes were possibly confounded, as the CMV status of donors was unknown. The percentage of naive T cells correlated strongly with TCR beta diversity. Greater diversity and more naive CD4+ cells were seen in long-lived donors than in aged donors.

The germline V gene encodes CDR1 MDHEN and CDR2 SYDVKM. V shed 1 base and J 2 bases; nucleotides not matched to a gene: 17. CDR3 length equals 19 residues. A sample-barcoded 5' primer and a J-beta primer mix were used in a second PCR of about 7 to 12 cycles. TCRdb reprocessed the 5' RACE reads with MiXCR, giving one entry per CDR3 protein. The table has roughly 1,500,000 distinct CDR3 sequences, 34% seen once; the top ten hold 11%. In regard to this clonotype: What it binds is not known.

Extraction yielded at least 6 micrograms of total RNA per sample. Material for sequencing was blood. This TCR was sampled from a woman in her twenties or thirties in good health. The chain combines TRBV28 with TRBJ2-7, with 7 nucleotides matching TRBD1. CDR3 nucleotide sequence: TGTGCCAGCAGTTTATCCCCGGGAATTGAGACAGGGTACCCCTACGAGCAGTACTTC. This sequence encodes CASSLSPGIETGYPYEQYF.